This entry describes one TCR beta chain. Its cognate antigen is unknown. This sample stems from a study of cytomegalovirus exposure and HLA in healthy donors. Study-level information: Earlier, some 180 million T cells were analyzed, and some 120 million unique TCR beta sequences were found among them.

Study observations and caveats: The authors enumerated some 160 TCR beta chains as linked to cytomegalovirus.

The V gene lost 7 bases and the J gene lost 0 bases, with 7 bases spanning the gap. The CDR3 extends over 13 amino acids. Germline CDR1 reads SNHLY; CDR2 reads FYNNEI. In the PCR, 60 Vbeta and 13 Jbeta primers were used. The repertoire was sequenced with immunoSEQ multiplex PCR; TCRdb's copy has only in-frame clones and lacks some. The sample yields over 200,000 clones, approximately 81% seen once. The chain is built from TRBV2 and TRBJ2-1; tentative D call: TRBD2 (6 bases). Sequenced: PBMCs. This clonotype originated in a human donor in good health. The CDR3 loop reads CASTGSSYNEQFF. The CDR3 bases are TGTGCCAGCACCGGGAGCTCCTACAATGAGCAGTTCTTC.